What follows is one TCR beta chain and its context. Its cognate antigen is unknown. Each and every patient relapsed after autologous stem cell transplantation, and patients got differing brentuximab vedotin exposure. This sample was taken from a study of PD-1 blockade in classical Hodgkin lymphoma. Study-level points and caveats: Newly diagnosed patients reportedly trailed healthy donors in baseline TCR diversity. Patients newly diagnosed and complete responders had comparable baseline diversity. Diversity in CD4+ TCRs, unlike that measured in CD8+ TCRs, had risen significantly by C4D1.

V lost 1 base to trimming and J lost 1 base, with 16 bases between them. The germline V gene encodes CDR1 SEHNR and CDR2 FQNEAQ (reference sequence). CDR3 size: 17 residues. TCRdb's copy holds only in-frame clones and misses some; the assay was immunoSEQ multiplex PCR. The sample consists of about 13,000 clones, around 90% of them appearing once. Sample: peripheral blood mononuclear cells (PBMCs), taken at baseline. The TCR comes from a human donor with classical Hodgkin lymphoma. The chain has TRBV7-9 and TRBJ2-5, with D perhaps matching TRBD1 (6 bases). CDR3 protein: CASSLDRTVIIQETQYF. CDR3 sequence (DNA): TGTGCCAGCAGCTTAGATAGGACAGTAATCATCCAAGAGACCCAGTACTTC.